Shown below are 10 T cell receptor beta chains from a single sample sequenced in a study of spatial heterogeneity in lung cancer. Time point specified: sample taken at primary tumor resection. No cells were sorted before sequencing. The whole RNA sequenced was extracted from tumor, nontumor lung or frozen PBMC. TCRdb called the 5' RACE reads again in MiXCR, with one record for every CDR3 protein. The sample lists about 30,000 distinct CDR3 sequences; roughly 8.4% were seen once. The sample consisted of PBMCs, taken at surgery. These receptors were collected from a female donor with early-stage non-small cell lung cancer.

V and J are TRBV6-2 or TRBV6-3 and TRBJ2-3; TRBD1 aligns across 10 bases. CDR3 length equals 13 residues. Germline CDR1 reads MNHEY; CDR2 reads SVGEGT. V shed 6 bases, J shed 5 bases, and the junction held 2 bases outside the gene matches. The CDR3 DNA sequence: TGTGCCAGCAGGAGGACAGGGGGAGATACGCAGTATTTT. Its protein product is CASRRTGGDTQYF.

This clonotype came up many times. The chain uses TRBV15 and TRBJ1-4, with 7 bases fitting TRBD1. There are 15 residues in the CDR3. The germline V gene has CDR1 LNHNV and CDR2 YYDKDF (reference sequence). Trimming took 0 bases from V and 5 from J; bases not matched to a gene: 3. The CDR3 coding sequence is TGTGCCACCAGCAGAGAGTTACAGGGGAATGAAAAACTGTTTTTT. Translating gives CATSRELQGNEKLFF.

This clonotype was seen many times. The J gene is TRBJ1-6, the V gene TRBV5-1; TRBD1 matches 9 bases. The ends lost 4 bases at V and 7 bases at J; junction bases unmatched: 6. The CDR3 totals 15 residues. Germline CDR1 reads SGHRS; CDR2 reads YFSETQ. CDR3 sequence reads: CASSREDRGNSPLHF. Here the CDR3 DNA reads TGCGCCAGCAGCCGGGAGGACAGGGGAAATTCACCCCTCCACTTT.

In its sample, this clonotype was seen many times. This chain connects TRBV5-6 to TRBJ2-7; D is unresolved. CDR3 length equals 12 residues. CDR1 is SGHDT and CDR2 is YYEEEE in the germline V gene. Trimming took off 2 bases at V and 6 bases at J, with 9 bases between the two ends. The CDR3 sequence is CASSFRFREQYV. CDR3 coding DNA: TGTGCCAGCAGCTTTCGGTTTCGCGAGCAGTACGTC.

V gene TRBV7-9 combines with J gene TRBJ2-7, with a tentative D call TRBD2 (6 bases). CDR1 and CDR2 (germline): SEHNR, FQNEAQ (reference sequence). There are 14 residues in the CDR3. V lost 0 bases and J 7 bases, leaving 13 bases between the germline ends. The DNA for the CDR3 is TGTGCCAGCAGCTTAGCGCTAGGAGGGAGAGAGCAGTACTTC. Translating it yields CASSLALGGREQYF.

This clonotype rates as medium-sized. In nucleotides, the CDR3 is TGTGCCAGCAGCCAAGAAGGGGGGACGGGCAATCAGCCCCAGCATTTT. Protein sequence: CASSQEGGTGNQPQHF. The J gene is TRBJ1-5, the V gene TRBV3-1; possibly TRBD1 for D (6 bases). This CDR3 region has 16 residues. Germline CDR1 and CDR2: LGHDT and YNNKEL (reference sequence). V was cut by 0 bases and J by 2 bases, with 11 bases left in between.

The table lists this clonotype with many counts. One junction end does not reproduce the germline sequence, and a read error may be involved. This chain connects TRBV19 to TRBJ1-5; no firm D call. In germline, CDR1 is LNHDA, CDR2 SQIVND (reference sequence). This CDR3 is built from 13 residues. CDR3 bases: TGTGCCAGTAGTGTAGAAGGAAGACAGCCCCAGCATTTT. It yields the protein CASSVEGRQPQHF.

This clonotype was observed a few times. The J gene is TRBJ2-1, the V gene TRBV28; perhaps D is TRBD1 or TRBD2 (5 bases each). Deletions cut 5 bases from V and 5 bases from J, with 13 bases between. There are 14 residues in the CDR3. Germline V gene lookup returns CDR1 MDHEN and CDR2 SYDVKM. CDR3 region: CASSLGTGNNEQFF. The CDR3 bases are TGTGCCAGCAGTCTCGGGACGGGAAACAATGAGCAGTTCTTC.

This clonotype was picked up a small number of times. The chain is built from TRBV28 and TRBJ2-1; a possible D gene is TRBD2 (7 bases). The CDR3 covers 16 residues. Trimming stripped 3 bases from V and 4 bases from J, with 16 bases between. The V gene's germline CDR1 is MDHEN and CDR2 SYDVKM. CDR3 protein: CASSLAWRGPYNEQFF. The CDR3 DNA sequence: TGTGCCAGCAGTTTGGCCTGGCGGGGGCCTTACAATGAGCAGTTCTTC.

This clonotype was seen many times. The chain's CDR3 is CATRASSVSYEQYF. CDR3 nucleotide sequence: TGTGCCACCCGGGCCTCGTCCGTCTCCTACGAGCAGTACTTC. The chain joins TRBV2 to TRBJ2-7; no reliable D call. Trimming removed 10 bases from V and 0 bases from J, with 16 bases in between. The CDR3 spans 14 residues. Germline CDR1 and CDR2: SNHLY and FYNNEI.